Sequencing of this T cell receptor beta chain was carried out in a study of blood T cells in healthy people across ages. Study-level background: Template-switching capture recovered about one barcoded beta molecule per two T cells.

The CDR3 is 10 residues long. In germline, CDR1 is DFQATT, CDR2 SNEGSKA (reference sequence). V was pared by 5 bases and J by 8 bases, with 9 bases between. The second PCR ran about 6 to 12 cycles with a sample-barcoded 5' primer and J-beta primers. TCRdb re-called the 5' RACE reads with MiXCR, one entry per CDR3 protein. The sample records about 680,000 distinct CDR3 sequences, around 48% being singletons. Researchers report isolating at least 6.5 million PBMCs per sample. This receptor was obtained from a woman aged 55-69 years in good health. V and J are TRBV20-1 and TRBJ1-2, with D possibly matching TRBD1 (5 bases). Sequences were obtained from blood. DNA for the CDR3: TGCAGTGCTTGGGGCTACGGCTACACCTTC. This translates into CSAWGYGYTF.